This TCR beta chain was recorded in a study of cytomegalovirus exposure and HLA in healthy donors. General observations from the study: A highly shared variant cluster was judged a likely technical artifact. Listed as cytomegalovirus-associated were 150 to 200 TCR beta chains. An analysis done earlier found most TCR beta V segments productive about 87% or about 30% of the time.

About this clone: The antigen is not known.

In the PCR, 60 Vbeta and 13 Jbeta primers were used. Generated by immunoSEQ multiplex PCR, the TCRdb table keeps only in-frame clones and is missing some. Counted here are about 150,000 clones, 80% to 90% occurring once; the ten biggest clones make up about 2.5%. The CDR3 covers 12 residues. Germline CDR1 GTSNPN, CDR2 SVGIG (reference sequence). Deletions cut 2 bases from V and 2 bases from J, with 5 bases between. Sequenced sample: PBMCs. The chain carries TRBV30 and TRBJ2-3; D unresolved. This receptor was obtained from a man younger than 45 in good health and CMV-seropositive. CDR3 bases: TGTGCCTGGAGTCAGGCCACAGATACGCAGTATTTT. Translation: CAWSQATDTQYF.